The 25 T cell receptor beta chains presented below share a single source sample, sequenced in a study of OX40 agonist ivuxolimab in advanced cancers. Some clones are missing from TCRdb's copy, which holds only in-frame ones; the method was immunoSEQ multiplex PCR. The sample yields some 45,000 clones, roughly 80% seen once. This material consisted of CD4+ or CD8+ T cells sorted from blood, taken in a trial of the OX40 agonist ivuxolimab. These receptors were taken from an adult with an advanced solid tumor such as melanoma, head and neck, liver or kidney cancer.

The chain links TRBV5-5 to TRBJ2-3; tentatively, D is TRBD2 (6 bases). The V end was cut by 0 bases, the J end by 1 base, with 18 bases between. Per the germline V gene, CDR1 is SGHKS and CDR2 is YYEKEE (reference sequence). The CDR3 covers 18 residues. The CDR3 DNA sequence: TGTGCCAGCAGCTTGGAAGTCCGGGGGACCCAGGGCACAGATACGCAGTATTTT. Its protein product is CASSLEVRGTQGTDTQYF.

The chain recombines TRBV5-1 with TRBJ2-1, with 8 bases matching TRBD1. The germline gives CDR1 SGHRS, CDR2 YFSETQ. Trimming took 5 bases from V and 9 from J; bases not matched to a gene: 4. There are 12 residues in the CDR3. The CDR3 sequence: CASRQGQAEQFF. The CDR3 DNA reads as TGCGCCAGCAGACAGGGACAGGCTGAGCAGTTCTTC.

The chain uses TRBV28 and TRBJ2-1; 7 bases line up with TRBD2. This CDR3 has 15 residues. Looked up from germline, CDR1 is MDHEN and CDR2 is SYDVKM. Trimming at V came to 5 bases and at J to 6 bases, leaving 10 bases not matched to a gene. The CDR3 DNA reads TGTGCCAGCAGTGACCAAGCGGGATCGGGCAATGAGCAGTTCTTC. This codes for CASSDQAGSGNEQFF.

The chain is built from TRBV5-4 and TRBJ2-7; D is uncertain. Germline CDR1 reads SGHNT; CDR2 reads YYREEE (reference sequence). The CDR3 runs to 14 residues. The V and J ends lost 4 bases and 2 bases respectively, with 13 bases between them. The CDR3 here is CASSLRQSPYEQYF. The CDR3 coding sequence is TGTGCCAGCAGCCTCCGACAAAGTCCCTACGAGCAGTACTTC.

The chain has TRBV9 and TRBJ2-2; 8 bases fit TRBD2. Trimming cost V 2 bases and J 5 bases; bases outside gene matches: 5. CDR3 length: 15 amino acids. Germline CDR1 is SGDLS and CDR2 is YYNGEE. CDR3: CASSVLAGSTGELFF. DNA of the CDR3: TGTGCCAGCAGCGTCCTAGCGGGCTCGACCGGGGAGCTGTTTTTT.

The rearrangement links TRBV6-5 to TRBJ1-5; the D is unclear. CDR3 length: 14 residues. Germline V gene lookup returns CDR1 MNHEY and CDR2 SVGAGI. Trimming removed 0 bases from V and 8 bases from J, with 11 bases in between. CDR3 sequence reads: CASSYSGRGEPQHF. In nucleotides, the CDR3 is TGTGCCAGCAGTTACTCGGGCAGAGGAGAGCCCCAGCATTTT.

This sequence joins TRBV5-5 and TRBJ1-5, with D maybe TRBD1 (6 bases). V lost 4 bases and J 2 bases, leaving 13 bases between the germline ends. CDR3 length equals 15 residues. CDR1 and CDR2 from the germline V gene are SGHKS and YYEKEE (reference sequence). DNA for the CDR3: TGTGCCAGCAGCCGGAGGGGGGCTGGCAATCAGCCCCAGCATTTT. The encoded protein is CASSRRGAGNQPQHF.

The V gene is TRBV5-4, the J gene TRBJ2-3, with D possibly TRBD2 on 7 matching bases. The germline V gene has CDR1 SGHNT and CDR2 YYREEE (reference sequence). V lost 5 bases to trimming and J lost 5 bases, with 24 bases between them. This CDR3 has 17 amino acids. CDR3 region: CASSSGAMRGGQDTQYF. CDR3 in DNA: TGTGCCAGCAGTTCCGGGGCGATGAGGGGGGGACAAGATACGCAGTATTTT.

The chain joins TRBV9 to TRBJ2-2; no firm D call. CDR1 is SGDLS and CDR2 is YYNGEE in the germline V gene. Deletions cut 0 bases from V and 3 bases from J, with 6 bases between. The CDR3 sequence is 14 residues long. The CDR3, as DNA: TGTGCCAGCAGCGTAGGGCCGCACACCGGGGAGCTGTTTTTT. Translated: CASSVGPHTGELFF.

The rearrangement uses TRBV30 and TRBJ2-1, with 9 nucleotides matching TRBD2. Losses at the gene ends were 2 bases for V and 4 bases for J; bases not matched to a gene: 6. Germline CDR1 is GTSNPN and CDR2 is SVGIG (reference sequence). The CDR3 contains 15 residues. CDR3 region: CAWSMTSGFYNEQFF. For the CDR3, the DNA is TGTGCCTGGAGTATGACTAGCGGATTTTACAATGAGCAGTTCTTC. Full variable domain (rest looked up from reference TRBV30 and TRBJ2-1): SQTIHQWPATLVQPVGSPLSLECTVEGTSNPNLYWYRQAAGRGLQLLFYSVGIGQISSEVPQNLSASRPQDRQFILSSKKLLLSDSGFYLCAWSMTSGFYNEQFFGPGTRLTVL.

The genes are TRBV20-1 and TRBJ2-1; TRBD2 matches 8 bases. Germline V gene lookup returns CDR1 DFQATT and CDR2 SNEGSKA (reference sequence). The V segment lost 6 bases and the J segment 15 bases; nucleotides outside the gene matches: 10. This CDR3 comprises 11 residues. The CDR3 bases are TGCAGTGCCCAACCAGCGGGAGAGGGGTTCTTC. As protein: CSAQPAGEGFF.

The genes are TRBV19 and TRBJ2-6; D not certain. The V gene's germline CDR1 is LNHDA and CDR2 SQIVND (reference sequence). V lost 2 bases to trimming and J lost 2 bases, with 7 bases between them. The CDR3 spans 15 residues. CDR3 coding DNA: TGTGCCAGTAGTATACAAATTGCTGGGGCCAACGTCCTGACTTTC. This encodes CASSIQIAGANVLTF.

J is TRBJ1-2 and V is TRBV25-1, with TRBD1 identical over 7 bases. The CDR3 totals 13 residues. The V and J ends lost 3 bases and 8 bases, in that order; junction bases with no gene match: 6. Per germline, CDR1 MGHDK and CDR2 SYGVNS. Here the CDR3 reads CASSEEGARGYTF. CDR3 sequence (DNA): TGTGCCAGCAGTGAGGAGGGGGCAAGGGGCTACACCTTC.

The CDR3: CASSYFRDSKDGYTF. The CDR3 DNA follows: TGTGCCAGCAGTTACTTCCGGGACAGCAAGGATGGCTACACCTTC. The V and J genes are TRBV6-6 and TRBJ1-2; 7 nucleotides line up with TRBD1. The CDR3 extends over 15 amino acids. Trimming cost V 1 base and J 6 bases; bases outside gene matches: 8. The germline CDR1 and CDR2 sequences are MNHNY and SVGAGI (reference sequence).

J is TRBJ2-2 and V is TRBV6-6, with 9 nucleotides matching TRBD1. This CDR3 region has 14 residues. Germline values: CDR1 MNHNY, CDR2 SVGAGI (reference sequence). J gave up 4 bases and V 5 bases, and 2 bases lay outside the gene matches. CDR3 loop: CASSATGGTGELFF. The CDR3 DNA reads as TGTGCCAGCAGTGCGACAGGGGGCACCGGGGAGCTGTTTTTT.

The gene calls are TRBV5-5 and TRBJ2-7; D remains unclear. Germline V gives CDR1 SGHKS, CDR2 YYEKEE (reference sequence). The CDR3 is 12 residues long. Trimming left V 4 bases short and J 3 bases short, with 8 bases between. In nucleotides, the CDR3 is TGTGCCAGCAGCCGGGCTGACTACGAGCAGTACTTC. It yields the protein CASSRADYEQYF.

The chain employs TRBV28 and TRBJ1-2, with 7 bases aligning to TRBD1. This CDR3 has 15 amino acids. In germline, CDR1 is MDHEN, CDR2 SYDVKM. V was pared by 1 base and J by 6 bases, with 8 bases of the junction left unmatched. CDR3 DNA: TGTGCCAGCAGTTTATCGCTACAGGGGATGGATGGCTACACCTTC. This sequence encodes CASSLSLQGMDGYTF.

This chain joins TRBV10-1 and TRBJ2-7, with D perhaps matching TRBD2 (6 bases). V lost 8 bases to trimming and J lost 1 base, with 15 bases between them. This CDR3 region has 14 residues. Germline lookup yields CDR1 WNHNN and CDR2 SYGVQD (reference sequence). The CDR3 region is CASGPGTESYEQYF. The DNA of the CDR3 is TGCGCCAGCGGACCCGGGACTGAATCCTACGAGCAGTACTTC.

The gene calls are TRBV5-4 and TRBJ1-4; 10 bases match TRBD1. The CDR3 extends over 16 amino acids. The junction had 10 bases not matched to a gene; V was cut back by 4 bases and J by 7 bases. Germline V gives CDR1 SGHNT, CDR2 YYREEE (reference sequence). The CDR3 DNA sequence: TGTGCCAGCAGCCCGGGCGGGGACAGGGGACTTGAAAAACTGTTTTTT. Amino acid sequence: CASSPGGDRGLEKLFF.

The chain carries TRBV7-6 and TRBJ1-2; 9 nucleotides agree with TRBD1. Germline V gene lookup returns CDR1 SGHVS and CDR2 FNYEAQ. The J segment lost 0 bases and the V segment lost 5 bases, leaving 10 bases of the junction unmatched. The CDR3 consists of 17 residues. CDR3 in DNA: TGTGCCAGCAGCGCTCGCCCTCGGACAGGGGCTAACTATGGCTACACCTTC. It yields the protein CASSARPRTGANYGYTF.

The chain carries TRBV11-1 and TRBJ2-3, with TRBD2 matching over 14 bases. CDR3 length: 16 residues. After removal of 5 bases from V and 9 bases from J, the junction contained 10 bases not matched to a gene. Germline CDR1 is SGHAT and CDR2 is FQDESV (reference sequence). The CDR3 sequence is CASSPGTSGSGLTQYF. The CDR3 bases are TGTGCCAGCAGCCCAGGGACTAGCGGGAGCGGTTTAACGCAGTATTTT.

The CDR3 spells CASSAERGDREPETQYF. CDR3 DNA sequence: TGTGCCAGCAGCGCCGAACGTGGGGACAGGGAGCCAGAGACCCAGTACTTC. This rearrangement joins TRBV9 to TRBJ2-5; TRBD1 matches 9 bases. Germline CDR1 is SGDLS and CDR2 is YYNGEE. Trimming cost V 3 bases and J 4 bases; bases outside gene matches: 13. CDR3 size: 17 residues.

The rearrangement joins TRBV19 to TRBJ2-5; 7 nucleotides match TRBD1. Germline CDR1 LNHDA, CDR2 SQIVND (reference sequence). The CDR3 sequence is 14 residues long. J lost 5 bases, V lost 5 bases, and 8 bases had no gene match. CDR3 amino acids: CASSFTGARETQYF. CDR3 bases: TGTGCCAGTAGTTTCACAGGGGCTAGGGAGACCCAGTACTTC.

This clone was detected a few times. The chain is built from TRBV6-5 and TRBJ2-1; TRBD2 aligns across 8 bases. J lost 1 base, V lost 6 bases, and 5 bases had no gene match. Germline V gives CDR1 MNHEY, CDR2 SVGAGI. The CDR3 consists of 15 residues. CDR3 nucleotide sequence: TGTGCCAGCAGGACAGCGGGAGAGTCCTACAATGAGCAGTTCTTC. Translating it yields CASRTAGESYNEQFF.

V usage is TRBV19 and J usage is TRBJ1-2, with TRBD1 matching over 8 bases. This CDR3 spans 13 amino acids. The germline V gene encodes CDR1 LNHDA and CDR2 SQIVND (reference sequence). Trimming removed 7 bases from V and 4 bases from J; junction bases left unmatched: 5. DNA of the CDR3: TGTGCCAGTAATTCAGGGGGCAGCTATGGCTACACCTTC. Translation: CASNSGGSYGYTF.